The TCR beta chain described here comes from a study of cytomegalovirus exposure and HLA in healthy donors. Germline V gene data show CDR1 as SQVTM and CDR2 as ANQGSEA. The CDR3 contains 19 residues. V lost 6 bases to trimming and J lost 0 bases, with 29 bases between them. The PCR ran on 60 Vbeta and 13 Jbeta primers. TCRdb's copy holds only in-frame clones and misses some; the assay was immunoSEQ multiplex PCR. The sample has over 130,000 clones, roughly 80% seen once; the top ten hold 1.2%. The receptor was isolated from a female donor in good health and CMV-seronegative. Sequenced sample: PBMCs. V is TRBV29-1 and J is TRBJ1-1, with a tentative D call TRBD1 (6 bases). The CDR3 sequence is CSVQPSEDRPYRLNTEAFF. CDR3 DNA: TGCAGCGTCCAACCCTCGGAAGACAGGCCTTACCGACTGAACACTGAAGCTTTCTTT.